The sequence of this T cell receptor beta chain was determined in a study of radiotherapy plus CTLA-4 blockade in lung cancer. In regard to this clone: Its antigen remains unknown.

Enrolled patients, whose metastatic non-small-cell lung cancer was chemo-refractory, received focal radiation plus CTLA-4 blockade with ipilimumab. The repertoire was sequenced with immunoSEQ multiplex PCR; TCRdb's copy has only in-frame clones and lacks some. This sample has around 77,000 clones, with nearly 75% found just once. The CDR3 has 14 residues. Looked up from germline, CDR1 is MGHDK and CDR2 is SYGVNS. The V end lost 4 bases, the J end lost 3 bases, and 12 bases lay between the germline ends. Whole-study results and caveats: Radiotherapy was combined with ipilimumab, and tumor-derived TCR clones then expanded in blood.

The chain recombines TRBV25-1 with TRBJ2-5; D possibly corresponds to TRBD2 (6 bases). The source was peripheral blood, collected from a patient treated with radiotherapy plus ipilimumab. The receptor was derived from a human donor with non-small cell lung cancer whose response to radiotherapy plus ipilimumab could not be evaluated. In nucleotides, the CDR3 is TGTGCCAGCAGTGTTGGAGCGGGTGAAGAGACCCAGTACTTC. It specifies CASSVGAGEETQYF. Full variable domain (rest looked up from reference TRBV25-1 and TRBJ2-5): EADIYQTPRYLVIGTGKKITLECSQTMGHDKMYWYQQDPGMELHLIHYSYGVNSTEKGDLSSESTVSRIRTEHFPLTLESARPSHTSQYLCASSVGAGEETQYFGPGTRLLVL.